This entry features one T cell receptor (beta chain) sequence. Both 60 Vbeta primers and 13 Jbeta primers went into the PCR. Assay used: immunoSEQ multiplex PCR; TCRdb lists only in-frame clones, some missing. The sample consists of 100,000 to 150,000 clones, approximately 80% of them appearing once. These data originate in a study of cytomegalovirus exposure and HLA in healthy donors. This CDR3 is 15 amino acids long. CDR1 and CDR2 (germline): SGHVS, FQNEAQ. V lost 7 bases and J lost 7, with 17 bases in between. The rearrangement joins TRBV7-8 to TRBJ1-6; D call uncertain. The sequencing input was PBMCs. The sequence was obtained from a man aged 30 to 39 in good health and CMV-seropositive. In nucleotides, the CDR3 is TGTGCCAGCACCCCGATTCGGCAGCGGAATTCACCCCTCCACTTT. The encoded protein is CASTPIRQRNSPLHF.